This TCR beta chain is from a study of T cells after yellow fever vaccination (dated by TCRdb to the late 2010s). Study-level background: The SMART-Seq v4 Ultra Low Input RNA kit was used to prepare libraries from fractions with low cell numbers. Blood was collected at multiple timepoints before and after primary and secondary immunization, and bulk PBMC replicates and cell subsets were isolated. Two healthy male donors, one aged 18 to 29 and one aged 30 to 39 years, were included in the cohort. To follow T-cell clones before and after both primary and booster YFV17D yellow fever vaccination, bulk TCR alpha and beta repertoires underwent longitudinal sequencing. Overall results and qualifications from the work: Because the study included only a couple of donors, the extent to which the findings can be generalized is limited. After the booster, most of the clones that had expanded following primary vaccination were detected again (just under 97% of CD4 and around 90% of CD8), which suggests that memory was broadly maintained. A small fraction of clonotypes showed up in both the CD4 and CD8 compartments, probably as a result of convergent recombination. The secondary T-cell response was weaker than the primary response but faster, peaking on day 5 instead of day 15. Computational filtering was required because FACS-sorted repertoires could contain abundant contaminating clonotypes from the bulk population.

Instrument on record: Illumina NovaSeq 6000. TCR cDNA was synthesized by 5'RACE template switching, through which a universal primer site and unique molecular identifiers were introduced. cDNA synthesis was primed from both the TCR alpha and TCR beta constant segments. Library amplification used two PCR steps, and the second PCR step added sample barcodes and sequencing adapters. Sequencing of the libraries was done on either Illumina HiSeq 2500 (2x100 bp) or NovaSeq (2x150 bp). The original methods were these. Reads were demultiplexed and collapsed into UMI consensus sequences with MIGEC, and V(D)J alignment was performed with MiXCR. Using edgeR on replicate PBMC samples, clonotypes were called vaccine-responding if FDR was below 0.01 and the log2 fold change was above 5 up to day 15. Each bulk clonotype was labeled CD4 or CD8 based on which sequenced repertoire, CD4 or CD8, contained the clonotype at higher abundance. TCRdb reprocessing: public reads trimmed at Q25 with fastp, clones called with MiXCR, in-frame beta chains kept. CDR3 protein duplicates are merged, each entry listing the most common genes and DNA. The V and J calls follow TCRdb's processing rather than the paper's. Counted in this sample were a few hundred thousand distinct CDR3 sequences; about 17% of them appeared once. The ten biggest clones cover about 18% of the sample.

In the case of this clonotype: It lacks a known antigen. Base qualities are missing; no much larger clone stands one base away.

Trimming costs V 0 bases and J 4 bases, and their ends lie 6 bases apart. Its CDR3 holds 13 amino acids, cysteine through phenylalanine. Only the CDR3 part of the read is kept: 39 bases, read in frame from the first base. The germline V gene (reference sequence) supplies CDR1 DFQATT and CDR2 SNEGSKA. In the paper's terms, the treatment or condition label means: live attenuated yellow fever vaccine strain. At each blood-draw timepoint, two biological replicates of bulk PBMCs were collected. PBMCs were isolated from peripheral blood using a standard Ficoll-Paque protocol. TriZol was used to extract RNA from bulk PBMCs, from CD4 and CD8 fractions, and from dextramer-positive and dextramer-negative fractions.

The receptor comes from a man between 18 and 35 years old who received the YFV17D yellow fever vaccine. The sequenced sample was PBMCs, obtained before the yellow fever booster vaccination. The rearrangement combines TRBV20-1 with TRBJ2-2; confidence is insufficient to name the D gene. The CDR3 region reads CSARDLGTGELFF. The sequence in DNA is TGCAGTGCTAGAGATCTGGGCACCGGGGAGCTGTTTTTT.